The 32 T cell receptor beta chains below all came from one sample that was sequenced in a study of graft-versus-host responses after intestinal transplantation (dated by TCRdb to about 2021). Receptor amplification or capture employed the immunoSEQ multiplex PCR assay. What TCRdb holds here is the immuneACCESS table cut down to in-frame rearrangements. Part of the clones is not present; checked against another copy, under half of the missing clones reflect an unresolved V gene, and the others are unexplained. Within this sample are tens of thousands of clones, with roughly 91% of them counted one time only. About 0.5% of the sample belongs to the ten largest clones. According to the study, the label for this sample's time point signals: cells obtained before transplantation from donor or recipient. These receptors have no known antigen. Here the sequenced sample was unstimulated CD8+ T cells sorted from spleen or lymph node cells, taken before intestinal transplant. All receptors come from a human donor who received an intestinal transplant.

The chain recombines TRBV7-9 with TRBJ2-7, with D perhaps TRBD1 (5 bases). CDR1 and CDR2 from the germline V gene are SEHNR and FQNEAQ (reference sequence). The CDR3 spans 12 residues. Deletions cut 5 bases from V and 2 bases from J, with 7 bases between. The CDR3 nucleotides are TGTGCCAGCAGCCCAGGGACCTACGAGCAGTACTTC. Its protein is CASSPGTYEQYF.

V and J are TRBV13 and TRBJ2-7; D not certain. V was cut by 0 bases and J by 3 bases, with 9 bases left in between. The germline V gene encodes CDR1 PRHDT and CDR2 FYEKMQ (reference sequence). This CDR3 is 14 amino acids long. The CDR3 nucleotides are TGTGCCAGCAGCTTAGGTACGGAGAACTACGAGCAGTACTTC. This gives the protein CASSLGTENYEQYF.

The rearrangement links TRBV30 to TRBJ1-6; D not certain. The germline V and J ends were trimmed by 4 bases and 3 bases, with 7 bases remaining between them. CDR3 length: 13 residues. Germline values: CDR1 GTSNPN, CDR2 SVGIG (reference sequence). CDR3 sequence: CAWTGSYNSPLHF. The CDR3 region has the DNA TGTGCCTGGACAGGCAGCTATAATTCACCCCTCCACTTT. Drawing the rest from reference TRBV30 and TRBJ1-6, the complete variable domain is SQTIHQWPATLVQPVGSPLSLECTVEGTSNPNLYWYRQAAGRGLQLLFYSVGIGQISSEVPQNLSASRPQDRQFILSSKKLLLSDSGFYLCAWTGSYNSPLHFGNGTRLTVT.

V and J are TRBV7-2 and TRBJ2-7; 7 bases fit TRBD1. Trimming cost V 6 bases and J 2 bases; bases outside gene matches: 1. CDR1 SGHTA and CDR2 FQGNSA come from the germline V gene. The CDR3 length is 12 residues. The chain's CDR3 is CASSGTAYEQYF. DNA of the CDR3: TGTGCCAGCAGTGGGACAGCCTACGAGCAGTACTTC.

The CDR3 protein is CASRGQGWNEQFF. The CDR3 DNA follows: TGTGCCAGCAGGGGACAGGGTTGGAATGAGCAGTTCTTC. This chain joins TRBV6-5 and TRBJ2-1; 9 bases map to TRBD1. The CDR3 runs 13 residues. With 6 bases clipped from V and 7 bases from J, the junction kept 4 bases outside the gene matches. In germline, CDR1 is MNHEY, CDR2 SVGAGI.

The chain has TRBV27 and TRBJ2-1; 9 nucleotides match TRBD2. Looked up from germline, CDR1 is MNHEY and CDR2 is SMNVEV (reference sequence). V trimming: 6 bases; J trimming: 5 bases; junction bases outside the gene matches: 8. The CDR3 sequence is 15 residues long. CDR3 residues: CASRGMLAGNNEQFF. The CDR3 DNA is TGTGCCAGCAGGGGGATGCTAGCGGGAAACAATGAGCAGTTCTTC.

V is TRBV28 and J is TRBJ2-3; 8 bases match TRBD2. The CDR3 length is 16 residues. Germline V lookup: CDR1 MDHEN, CDR2 SYDVKM. V dropped 5 bases and J dropped 0; count of bases not matched to a gene: 7. The chain's CDR3 is CASSPRSGTSTDTQYF. CDR3 bases: TGTGCCAGCAGTCCGCGTAGCGGGACTAGCACAGATACGCAGTATTTT.

This chain connects TRBV7-9 to TRBJ1-1; D remains ambiguous. The V gene lost 0 bases and the J gene lost 0 bases, with 11 bases spanning the gap. Germline V gene lookup returns CDR1 SEHNR and CDR2 FQNEAQ (reference sequence). The CDR3 spans 16 residues. The CDR3, as DNA: TGTGCCAGCAGCTTAGCGTCTTGGTACTTGAACACTGAAGCTTTCTTT. Protein product: CASSLASWYLNTEAFF.

This rearrangement joins TRBV6-4 to TRBJ2-1; 7 bases are a match to TRBD2. Germline V gene data show CDR1 as MRHNA and CDR2 as SNTAGT. The length of the CDR3 is 15 residues. The J segment lost 5 bases and the V segment lost 3 bases, leaving 7 bases of the junction unmatched. For the CDR3, the DNA is TGTGCCAGCAGTGAAGGAGCGGGGTCCCACAATGAGCAGTTCTTC. It encodes CASSEGAGSHNEQFF.

DNA of the CDR3: TGTGCCAGCAGCGTAGTTCCAGCGCGCAATGAGCAGTTCTTC. Translating gives CASSVVPARNEQFF. This chain joins TRBV9 and TRBJ2-1; D remains unclear. This CDR3 is built from 14 residues. V was shortened by 0 bases and J by 6 bases, with 10 bases between the two germline ends. Germline assignment: CDR1 SGDLS and CDR2 YYNGEE.

V and J are TRBV5-1 and TRBJ2-5, with D maybe TRBD1 (5 bases). In germline, CDR1 is SGHRS, CDR2 YFSETQ. The CDR3 totals 14 residues. Between the trimmed V and J ends, which lost 4 bases and 0 bases, there was a span of 10 bases. The CDR3 DNA is TGCGCCAGCAGCACCGACAGCAACCAAGAGACCCAGTACTTC. This encodes CASSTDSNQETQYF.

In this sample, this clone turned up once. V gene TRBV25-1 combines with J gene TRBJ1-1; TRBD1 agrees at 9 bases. CDR3 length: 11 residues. V dropped 10 bases and J dropped 9; count of bases not matched to a gene: 6. The germline V gene has CDR1 MGHDK and CDR2 SYGVNS. CDR3 coding DNA: TGTGCCACTGGACAGGGGAGCAAAGCTTTCTTT. Amino acids: CATGQGSKAFF.

The V call is TRBV6-1, the J call TRBJ2-7; 7 bases are a match to TRBD2. Germline assignment: CDR1 MNHNS and CDR2 SASEGT. V gave up 3 bases and J gave up 3 bases; unmatched junction bases: 14. The CDR3 runs 17 residues. Here the CDR3 reads CASSEGPSGTRFYEQYF. The CDR3 nucleotides read TGTGCCAGCAGTGAGGGACCGAGCGGGACCCGGTTCTACGAGCAGTACTTC.

CDR3: CASSLAGSGRSPETQYF. CDR3 sequence (DNA): TGCGCCAGCAGCTTGGCCGGCAGCGGGAGGAGTCCAGAGACCCAGTACTTC. The genes are TRBV5-1 and TRBJ2-5; 9 bases map to TRBD2. There are 17 residues in the CDR3. Germline CDR1 and CDR2: SGHRS and YFSETQ. V lost 0 bases, J lost 4 bases, and 10 bases stayed unmatched.

This clone was found a few times. At one of its ends the junction is not consistent with the germline gene, which may arise from a read error. The rearrangement uses TRBV19 and TRBJ1-4; D is possibly TRBD1 (6 bases). This CDR3 has 14 amino acids. CDR1 LNHDA and CDR2 SQIVND come from the germline V gene (reference sequence). The CDR3 bases are TGTGCCAGTTCGACCGGGACAACAAATGAAAAACTGTTTTTT. Translation gives CASSTGTTNEKLFF.

The genes are TRBV2 and TRBJ1-5; 12 bases agree with TRBD1. CDR3 length: 15 residues. Trimming removed 11 bases from V and 1 base from J; junction bases left unmatched: 6. CDR1 is SNHLY, CDR2 FYNNEI, per germline. The CDR3 sequence: CASGTGGLSNQPQHF. The DNA of the CDR3 is TGTGCCTCCGGGACAGGGGGCTTGAGCAATCAGCCCCAGCATTTT.

This chain joins TRBV27 and TRBJ2-2; 7 bases align to TRBD2. Germline CDR1 MNHEY, CDR2 SMNVEV (reference sequence). The length of the CDR3 is 14 residues. V trimming: 3 bases; J trimming: 6 bases; junction bases outside the gene matches: 4. The CDR3 is CASSFSGLAGELFF. As DNA, the CDR3 is TGTGCCAGCAGTTTTAGCGGGTTGGCCGGGGAGCTGTTTTTT.

This chain uses TRBV5-5 with TRBJ2-5; D is possibly TRBD1 (7 bases). Germline CDR1 is SGHKS and CDR2 is YYEKEE (reference sequence). The CDR3 is 15 amino acids. With 1 base removed from V and 7 bases from J, the gap between germline ends came to 17 bases. This CDR3 is CASSLWDSTGGTQYF. CDR3 DNA: TGTGCCAGCAGCTTGTGGGACAGCACCGGGGGGACCCAGTACTTC.

J is TRBJ1-2 and V is TRBV30; weak D call: TRBD1 (6 bases). With 3 bases removed from V and 3 bases from J, the gap between germline ends came to 17 bases. The CDR3 covers 15 residues. Per the germline V gene, CDR1 is GTSNPN and CDR2 is SVGIG (reference sequence). The DNA for the CDR3 is TGTGCCTGGAGCGGACGCGGACAGTCCCACTATGGCTACACCTTC. Translating gives CAWSGRGQSHYGYTF.

The V gene is TRBV19, the J gene TRBJ2-3; 9 nucleotides agree with TRBD1. Germline V gene lookup returns CDR1 LNHDA and CDR2 SQIVND (reference sequence). Trimming removed 3 bases from V and 7 bases from J; junction bases left unmatched: 2. The CDR3 has 13 residues. CDR3 bases: TGTGCCAGTAGTATCGGGACAGGGTATACGCAGTATTTT. Encoded protein: CASSIGTGYTQYF.

V is TRBV21-1 and J is TRBJ2-7; TRBD2 reflects the table's D call only, with no check against the DNA. TRBV21-1 is described as a pseudogene. The CDR3 has 11 residues. The CDR3 reads CASSMRVEQYF. In DNA, the CDR3 is TGTGCCAGCAGCATGAGGGTCGAGCAGTACTTC.

The V call is TRBV4-3, the J call TRBJ1-2; no clear D. The CDR3 totals 17 residues. The V and J ends lost 1 base and 10 bases respectively, with 25 bases between them. Germline loops: CDR1 LGHNA, CDR2 YSLEER. CDR3 nucleotide sequence: TGCGCCAGCAGCCAAGTCACTTTCTCCTACACCCGAGGAGACTACACCTTC. Its protein product is CASSQVTFSYTRGDYTF.

This chain connects TRBV19 to TRBJ2-1; 10 bases match TRBD2. The length of the CDR3 is 14 residues. After removal of 8 bases from V and 4 bases from J, the junction contained 5 bases not matched to a gene. CDR1 and CDR2 (germline): LNHDA, SQIVND (reference sequence). The CDR3 DNA follows: TGTGCCAGTTCTAGCGGGAGTCTTTACAATGAGCAGTTCTTC. Encoded protein: CASSSGSLYNEQFF. Combining the CDR3 with reference TRBV19 and TRBJ2-1 gives the whole variable domain DGGITQSPKYLFRKEGQNVTLSCEQNLNHDAMYWYRQDPGQGLRLIYYSQIVNDFQKGDIAEGYSVSREKKESFPLTVTSAQKNPTAFYLCASSSGSLYNEQFFGPGTRLTVL.

The CDR3 region is CASSRWDRGKYTGELFF. The CDR3 DNA follows: TGTGCCAGCAGCCGATGGGACAGGGGGAAGTACACCGGGGAGCTGTTTTTT. The gene calls are TRBV13 and TRBJ2-2; TRBD1 matches at 11 bases. This CDR3 has 17 residues. The V gene end was trimmed by 5 bases and the J gene end by 3 bases; junction bases not matched to a gene: 8. From germline, CDR1 is PRHDT and CDR2 FYEKMQ (reference sequence).

In its sample, this clone was seen a few times. The chain employs TRBV27 and TRBJ2-7; tentatively, D is TRBD2 (6 bases). The CDR3 length is 14 residues. V lost 0 bases and J 4 bases, leaving 10 bases between the germline ends. Germline V gene lookup returns CDR1 MNHEY and CDR2 SMNVEV (reference sequence). CDR3 in amino acids: CASSLSRGSYEQYF. CDR3 sequence (DNA): TGTGCCAGCAGTTTATCACGGGGGTCGTACGAGCAGTACTTC.

The chain uses TRBV4-1 and TRBJ2-6; D remains unclear. In germline, CDR1 is MGHRA, CDR2 YSYEKL. V shed 1 base and J shed 0 bases, with 10 bases lying between them. The CDR3 is 17 residues long. The CDR3 DNA follows: TGCGCCAGCAGCCAAGTTCTTAGCTACTCTGGGGCCAACGTCCTGACTTTC. Translated, it gives CASSQVLSYSGANVLTF.

This clone was observed a single time. The chain couples TRBV7-9 to TRBJ2-2; the match to TRBD2 covers 8 bases. The germline V gene encodes CDR1 SEHNR and CDR2 FQNEAQ (reference sequence). V lost 5 bases, J lost 5 bases, and 16 bases stayed unmatched. This CDR3 region has 18 residues. CDR3 in DNA: TGTGCCAGCAGCCAGTACCTAGCGGGCCTGGCTGGGACCGGGGAGCTGTTTTTT. Protein: CASSQYLAGLAGTGELFF.

The CDR3 coding sequence is TGTGCCTGGAGTGAGACAGGGTATTTTGAAAAACTGTTTTTT. It is translated as CAWSETGYFEKLFF. This chain links TRBV30 with TRBJ1-4, with 7 bases lining up with TRBD1. With V trimmed by 1 base and J by 7 bases, 6 bases remained unmatched. The CDR3 runs to 14 residues. Per the germline V gene, CDR1 is GTSNPN and CDR2 is SVGIG (reference sequence). The entire variable domain, with the rest obtained from reference TRBV30 and TRBJ1-4, is as follows: SQTIHQWPATLVQPVGSPLSLECTVEGTSNPNLYWYRQAAGRGLQLLFYSVGIGQISSEVPQNLSASRPQDRQFILSSKKLLLSDSGFYLCAWSETGYFEKLFFGSGTQLSVL.

The chain has TRBV4-1 and TRBJ1-5; tentative D call: TRBD1 (5 bases). The CDR3 extends over 15 amino acids. The V end lost 3 bases, the J end lost 0 bases, and 9 bases lay between the germline ends. The germline gives CDR1 MGHRA, CDR2 YSYEKL. The CDR3 nucleotides read TGCGCCAGCAGCCAGGGACTCTATAGCAATCAGCCCCAGCATTTT. Translated: CASSQGLYSNQPQHF.

The V call is TRBV9, the J call TRBJ2-7; 13 bases align to TRBD2. Germline CDR1 is SGDLS and CDR2 is YYNGEE. J lost 7 bases, V lost 3 bases, and 7 bases had no gene match. There are 15 residues in the CDR3. Here the CDR3 DNA reads TGTGCCAGCAGCGGAGGGACTAGCGGGACGGGGGAGCAGTACTTC. The encoded protein is CASSGGTSGTGEQYF.

The V call is TRBV7-9, the J call TRBJ2-1, with D uncertain. The CDR3 totals 13 residues. The germline V and J ends were trimmed by 1 base and 7 bases, with 8 bases remaining between them. The germline V gene encodes CDR1 SEHNR and CDR2 FQNEAQ (reference sequence). In nucleotides, the CDR3 is TGTGCCAGCAGCTTAGTACCTAAGAATGAGCAGTTCTTC. This sequence encodes CASSLVPKNEQFF.

The J gene is TRBJ2-2, the V gene TRBV19, with 8 bases identical to TRBD2. The CDR3 has 19 amino acids. Germline CDR1 is LNHDA and CDR2 is SQIVND (reference sequence). V dropped 3 bases and J dropped 4; count of bases not matched to a gene: 16. CDR3 residues: CASSIEAGEPSGGTGELFF. As DNA, the CDR3 is TGTGCCAGTAGTATTGAGGCGGGAGAACCCAGCGGGGGCACCGGGGAGCTGTTTTTT.